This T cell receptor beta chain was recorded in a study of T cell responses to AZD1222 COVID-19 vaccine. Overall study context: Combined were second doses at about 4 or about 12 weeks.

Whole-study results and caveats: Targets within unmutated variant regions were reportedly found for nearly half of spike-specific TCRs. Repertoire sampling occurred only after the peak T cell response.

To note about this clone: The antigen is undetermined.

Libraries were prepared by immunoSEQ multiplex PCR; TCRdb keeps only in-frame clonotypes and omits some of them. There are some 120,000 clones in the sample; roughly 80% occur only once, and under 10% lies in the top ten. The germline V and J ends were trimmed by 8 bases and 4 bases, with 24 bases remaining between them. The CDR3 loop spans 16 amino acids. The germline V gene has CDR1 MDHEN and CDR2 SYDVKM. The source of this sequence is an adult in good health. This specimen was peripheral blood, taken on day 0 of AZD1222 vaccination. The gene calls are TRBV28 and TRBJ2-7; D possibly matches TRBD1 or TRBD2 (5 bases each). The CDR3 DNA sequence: TGTGCCAGCGTCCCCTCCTCCCGGGGCGCACTGTACGAGCAGTACTTC. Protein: CASVPSSRGALYEQYF.